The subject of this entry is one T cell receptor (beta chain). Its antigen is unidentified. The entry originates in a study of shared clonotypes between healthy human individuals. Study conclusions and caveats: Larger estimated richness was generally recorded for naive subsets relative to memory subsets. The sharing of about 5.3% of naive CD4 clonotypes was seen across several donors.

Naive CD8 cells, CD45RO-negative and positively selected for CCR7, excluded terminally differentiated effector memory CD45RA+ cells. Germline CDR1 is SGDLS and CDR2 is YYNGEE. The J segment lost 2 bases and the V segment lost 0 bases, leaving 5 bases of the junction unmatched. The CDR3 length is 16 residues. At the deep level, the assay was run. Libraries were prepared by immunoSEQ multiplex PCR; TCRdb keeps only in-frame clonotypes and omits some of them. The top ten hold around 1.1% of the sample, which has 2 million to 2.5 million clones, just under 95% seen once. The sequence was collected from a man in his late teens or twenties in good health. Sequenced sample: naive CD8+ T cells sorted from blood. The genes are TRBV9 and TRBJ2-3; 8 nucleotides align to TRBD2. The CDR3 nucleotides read TGTGCCAGCAGCGTAGGGGTAGCGGGGACCACAGATACGCAGTATTTT. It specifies CASSVGVAGTTDTQYF.